The present T cell receptor (beta chain) was sequenced within a study of T cell responses to AZD1222 COVID-19 vaccine. The CDR3 runs to 15 residues. Per germline, CDR1 SGHVS and CDR2 FQNEAQ. V shed 5 bases, J shed 1 base, and the junction held 7 bases outside the gene matches. Measured with immunoSEQ multiplex PCR; TCRdb has only the in-frame clones, and not every one. Among fewer than 200,000 clones listed, 92% were seen once. This clone came up a few times. Its antigen is still unknown. General observations from the study: After two AZD1222 doses, spike-specific TCR breadth and depth rose versus day 0. Among AZD1222 vaccinees, only six or seven were seropositive at baseline. There were repertoire samples only from the period after the peak T cell response.

The source of this sequence is an adult in good health. The starting material was peripheral blood, obtained on day 0 of MenACWY control vaccination. The rearrangement links TRBV7-8 to TRBJ1-1; 7 nucleotides line up with TRBD1. CDR3 coding DNA: TGTGCCAGCAGCAGAACCAGGGGGGAGAACACTGAAGCTTTCTTT. Its protein product is CASSRTRGENTEAFF.